Below, 10 T cell receptor beta chains from the same sample are listed, as sequenced in a study of T cell responses to AZD1222 COVID-19 vaccine. Generated by immunoSEQ multiplex PCR, the TCRdb table keeps only in-frame clones and is missing some. The sample records about 130,000 clones, approximately 80% being singletons. The starting material was peripheral blood, obtained on day 0 of AZD1222 vaccination. These receptors all come from an adult in good health.

This clone is a singleton in its sample. V and J are TRBV28 and TRBJ1-2, with 7 bases identical to TRBD1. This CDR3 comprises 13 residues. J was trimmed by 2 bases and V by 5 bases; bases with no gene match: 2. Germline CDR1 MDHEN, CDR2 SYDVKM. The CDR3 DNA reads as TGTGCCAGCAGTCCACAGGGGAACTATGGCTACACCTTC. Translated, it gives CASSPQGNYGYTF.

This clone was found once. The J gene is TRBJ1-2, the V gene TRBV19; D gene ambiguous. The V end was cut by 6 bases, the J end by 4 bases, with 18 bases between. The germline V gene has CDR1 LNHDA and CDR2 SQIVND (reference sequence). This CDR3 has 15 residues. This CDR3 reads CASSQGRKEGYGYTF. In DNA, the CDR3 is TGTGCCAGTAGCCAAGGGCGGAAAGAAGGCTATGGCTACACCTTC.

V and J are TRBV6-1 and TRBJ1-1; weak D call: TRBD1 (6 bases). The CDR3 sequence is 16 residues long. Between the trimmed V and J ends, which lost 2 bases and 5 bases, there was a span of 18 bases. Germline V gene data show CDR1 as MNHNS and CDR2 as SASEGT. Here the CDR3 reads CASSEYNRARRTEAFF. For the CDR3, the DNA is TGTGCCAGCAGTGAATACAACAGGGCTCGGAGGACTGAAGCTTTCTTT.

V and J are TRBV5-1 and TRBJ1-5, with D perhaps TRBD1 (5 bases). Germline CDR1 reads SGHRS; CDR2 reads YFSETQ. The CDR3 runs to 16 residues. V was shortened by 0 bases and J by 4 bases, with 14 bases between the two germline ends. CDR3: CASSLDRQDSNQPQHF. The CDR3 DNA is TGCGCCAGCAGCTTGGACAGGCAGGATTCAAATCAGCCCCAGCATTTT.

The chain combines TRBV5-1 with TRBJ2-1, with 7 positions matching TRBD1. V shed 4 bases, J shed 9 bases, and the junction held 13 bases outside the gene matches. Germline V gene data show CDR1 as SGHRS and CDR2 as YFSETQ. The CDR3 sequence is 15 residues long. The CDR3 is CASSIGTVGRIEQFF. The CDR3 DNA follows: TGCGCCAGCAGCATAGGGACAGTGGGACGCATTGAGCAGTTCTTC.

The rearrangement joins TRBV27 to TRBJ2-7; TRBD1 matches 11 bases. The length of the CDR3 is 14 residues. The J segment lost 4 bases and the V segment lost 5 bases, leaving 4 bases of the junction unmatched. Germline assignment: CDR1 MNHEY and CDR2 SMNVEV (reference sequence). CDR3 sequence: CASSPGTGGYEQYF. CDR3 nucleotide sequence: TGTGCCAGCAGTCCTGGGACAGGGGGTTACGAGCAGTACTTC.

The J gene is TRBJ2-5, the V gene TRBV5-1; D is ambiguous. The CDR3 is made up of 15 amino acids. V lost 0 bases to trimming and J lost 1 base, with 10 bases between them. Germline CDR1 is SGHRS and CDR2 is YFSETQ. CDR3 DNA sequence: TGCGCCAGCAGCTTGGCCCTAAGGACCCAAGAGACCCAGTACTTC. Residues: CASSLALRTQETQYF. Based on the CDR3 plus reference TRBV5-1 and TRBJ2-5, the full variable domain is KAGVTQTPRYLIKTRGQQVTLSCSPISGHRSVSWYQQTPGQGLQFLFEYFSETQRNKGNFPGRFSGRQFSNSRSEMNVSTLELGDSALYLCASSLALRTQETQYFGPGTRLLVL.

This clone came up a few times. V is TRBV11-1 and J is TRBJ1-1; no reliable D call. CDR1 is SGHAT, CDR2 FQDESV, per germline (reference sequence). V lost 1 base and J 3 bases, leaving 15 bases between the germline ends. This CDR3 is built from 16 residues. The CDR3 DNA sequence: TGTGCCAGCAGCTTAGTTGGGGATCTGAAGGACACTGAAGCTTTCTTT. Its protein product is CASSLVGDLKDTEAFF.

J is TRBJ1-5 and V is TRBV2; unclear D gene. The CDR3 sequence is 14 residues long. Germline CDR1 reads SNHLY; CDR2 reads FYNNEI. V dropped 4 bases and J dropped 7 bases, with 14 bases sitting between them. The CDR3 region has the DNA TGTGCCAGCAGTGCTCCGGGAGGAAGGCAGCCCCAGCATTTT. Protein: CASSAPGGRQPQHF.

Worth noting for this clone: Different DNA sequences within this sample yield the same CDR3. The chain joins TRBV12-3 or TRBV12-4 to TRBJ1-1; 10 bases are shared with TRBD1. The CDR3 loop spans 13 amino acids. V gave up 5 bases and J gave up 8 bases; unmatched junction bases: 5. The CDR3 loop is CASSLRQGAEAFF. CDR3 DNA sequence: TGTGCCAGCAGTCTAAGACAGGGGGCCGAAGCTTTCTTT.